This T cell receptor (beta chain) was captured by sequencing in a study of blood T cells in healthy people across ages. CDR1 is SGHTA, CDR2 FQGNSA, per germline. V lost 5 bases and J lost 1; bases outside the gene matches: 4. The CDR3 is 14 amino acids. The study's findings and limits: Reliance upon unsorted PBMCs precluded definitive naive versus antigen-experienced comparison. Naive CD4+ cell counts and diversity both ran higher in long-lived than in aged donors. The study lacked donor CMV status, which possibly confounded expanded clonotype changes.

This clonotype occurred a few times. No antigen is known for it. PCR was performed a second time for about 7 to 11 cycles using a sample-barcoded 5' primer and a J-beta primer mix. CDR3-containing paired-end reads numbering at least 2.5 million came from each sample. Each CDR3 protein is one row after TCRdb ran MiXCR on the 5' RACE reads. The data show fewer than 700,000 distinct CDR3 sequences, with approximately 40% seen just once and 30% held by the top ten. Sample: blood. The chain uses TRBV7-2 and TRBJ1-2; 7 bases match TRBD1. This receptor was obtained from an elderly man in good health. The CDR3, as DNA: TGTGCCAGCAGCCCAGGGGACAGTAACTATGGCTACACCTTC. Amino acids: CASSPGDSNYGYTF.